Below, 27 T cell receptor beta chains from the same sample are listed, as sequenced in a study of beta chain features in type 1 diabetes. Reverse transcribing all isolated RNA meant expressed TCRB transcripts were sequenced. Sequencing was performed with immunoSEQ multiplex PCR; in TCRdb, only in-frame clones are kept and a portion is missing. The table shows hundreds of thousands of clones, with over 7.5% occurring only once. The sample consisted of naive CD4+ T cells from blood. The source is a woman aged 18 to 35 in good health.

This clone was seen a handful of times. The chain combines TRBV30 with TRBJ1-2; D call uncertain. Germline V gene sequence: CDR1 GTSNPN, CDR2 SVGIG (reference sequence). CDR3 length: 14 amino acids. V was pared by 0 bases and J by 4 bases, with 12 bases between. CDR3 DNA: TGTGCCTGGAGTGTTGGAGGGCAAGGCTATGGCTACACCTTC. Its translation: CAWSVGGQGYGYTF.

This clone was seen more than once but under ten times. This chain links TRBV27 with TRBJ2-7; 7 bases agree with TRBD1. CDR3 length: 16 residues. V lost 6 bases, J lost 0 bases, and 11 bases stayed unmatched. Germline CDR1 is MNHEY and CDR2 is SMNVEV (reference sequence). CDR3 sequence reads: CASSPYRDRSSYEQYF. In DNA form, the CDR3 reads TGTGCCAGCAGCCCTTACCGGGACAGAAGCTCCTACGAGCAGTACTTC.

The chain is built from TRBV7-6 and TRBJ2-1; 11 nucleotides agree with TRBD2. From germline, CDR1 is SGHVS and CDR2 FNYEAQ. The CDR3 contains 16 residues. The trim removed 1 base at V and 6 bases at J, leaving 5 bases unmatched. The CDR3 nucleotides are TGTGCCAGCAGCTTAGGGTCTAGCGGGAGGATCAATGAGCAGTTCTTC. Protein sequence: CASSLGSSGRINEQFF.

The chain couples TRBV30 to TRBJ1-4; D ambiguous. V lost 0 bases and J 0 bases, leaving 5 bases between the germline ends. Germline V gene lookup returns CDR1 GTSNPN and CDR2 SVGIG (reference sequence). The CDR3 has 14 residues. Here the CDR3 reads CAWSVSATNEKLFF. For the CDR3, the DNA is TGTGCCTGGAGTGTGAGTGCAACTAATGAAAAACTGTTTTTT.

This sequence joins TRBV9 and TRBJ1-4, with D perhaps TRBD1 (6 bases). CDR3 size: 14 residues. The germline V and J ends were trimmed by 0 bases and 5 bases, with 8 bases remaining between them. Germline V CDR1 and CDR2: SGDLS, YYNGEE. The CDR3 is CASSVAGANEKLFF. The CDR3 coding sequence is TGTGCCAGCAGCGTAGCAGGGGCCAATGAAAAACTGTTTTTT.

This clone was observed a handful of times. The chain combines TRBV18 with TRBJ1-1; 8 bases fit TRBD1. The germline V gene encodes CDR1 KGHSH and CDR2 LQKENI. V dropped 7 bases and J dropped 2; count of bases not matched to a gene: 12. CDR3 length: 16 amino acids. The CDR3 here is CASFTRQGARNTEAFF. The CDR3 DNA reads as TGTGCCAGCTTCACCAGGCAGGGGGCAAGAAACACTGAAGCTTTCTTT.

This clone was detected ten times or more. This sequence joins TRBV14 and TRBJ2-1, with 9 bases matching TRBD1. Germline assignment: CDR1 SGHDN and CDR2 FVKESK. The J segment lost 5 bases and the V segment lost 1 base, leaving 6 bases of the junction unmatched. This CDR3 has 16 residues. The CDR3 region is CASSQGRDRVHNEQFF. The DNA for the CDR3 is TGTGCCAGCAGCCAAGGTCGGGACAGGGTCCACAATGAGCAGTTCTTC.

V and J are TRBV4-1 and TRBJ1-5; TRBD1 might be the D (6 bases). Germline loops: CDR1 MGHRA, CDR2 YSYEKL. Trimming removed 0 bases from V and 6 bases from J, with 15 bases in between. The CDR3 covers 16 residues. DNA of the CDR3: TGCGCCAGCAGCCAAGATTCCATACAGGGTAGTCAGCCCCAGCATTTT. It codes for CASSQDSIQGSQPQHF.

The chain employs TRBV18 and TRBJ1-1, with D hard to call. The CDR3 extends over 13 amino acids. V lost 10 bases, J lost 7 bases, and 19 bases lay in between. Germline V lookup: CDR1 KGHSH, CDR2 LQKENI. The CDR3 region is CATSDRGSREAFF. The CDR3 coding sequence is TGTGCCACTTCGGACCGGGGTTCACGTGAAGCTTTCTTT.

This clone was observed a few times. The rearrangement links TRBV15 to TRBJ2-2; 7 bases align to TRBD1. Per the germline V gene, CDR1 is LNHNV and CDR2 is YYDKDF (reference sequence). The CDR3 contains 14 residues. J was trimmed by 4 bases and V by 2 bases; bases with no gene match: 1. CDR3 residues: CATSRNRGTGELFF. CDR3 sequence (DNA): TGTGCCACCAGCAGAAACAGGGGCACCGGGGAGCTGTTTTTT.

V gene TRBV30 combines with J gene TRBJ2-3; 9 nucleotides align to TRBD2. The germline gives CDR1 GTSNPN, CDR2 SVGIG (reference sequence). The CDR3 is 14 amino acids. J was trimmed by 7 bases and V by 1 base; bases with no gene match: 6. This CDR3 reads CAWSGLAGSNTQYF. The CDR3 DNA follows: TGTGCCTGGAGTGGTCTAGCGGGATCGAATACGCAGTATTTT.

In its sample, this clone was seen a few times. V usage is TRBV6-5 and J usage is TRBJ2-7, with 7 bases matching TRBD1. V lost 6 bases to trimming and J lost 5 bases; unmatched junction nucleotides: 13. The CDR3 runs to 15 residues. Germline values: CDR1 MNHEY, CDR2 SVGAGI. DNA of the CDR3: TGTGCCAGCAGCCGTCAGGGGGTGGTTACGAACGAGCAGTACTTC. Translating gives CASSRQGVVTNEQYF.

The chain uses TRBV19 and TRBJ1-5; 8 bases match TRBD1. J was trimmed by 6 bases and V by 7 bases; bases with no gene match: 8. The CDR3 has 14 amino acids. The germline V gene encodes CDR1 LNHDA and CDR2 SQIVND (reference sequence). The CDR3 is CASTLGQGSQPQHF. The CDR3 nucleotides read TGTGCCAGTACCCTCGGACAGGGCAGTCAGCCCCAGCATTTT.

This clone came up a few times. The chain combines TRBV12-5 with TRBJ2-3; 7 bases fit TRBD2. The germline gives CDR1 LGHNT, CDR2 FRNRAP. The CDR3 covers 14 residues. V was clipped by 1 base and J by 4 bases; unmatched bases: 2. CDR3: CASGLGTRPDTQYF. CDR3 coding DNA: TGTGCTAGTGGTTTGGGGACTAGGCCAGATACGCAGTATTTT.

This sequence joins TRBV5-1 and TRBJ2-4; weak D call: TRBD2 (6 bases). This CDR3 has 14 amino acids. V was pared by 0 bases and J by 4 bases, with 8 bases between. Germline V gives CDR1 SGHRS, CDR2 YFSETQ. The CDR3 sequence is CASSLDGGKNIQYF. In DNA, the CDR3 is TGCGCCAGCAGCTTGGACGGGGGAAAAAACATTCAGTACTTC.

This clone has at least ten counts. The J gene is TRBJ2-7, the V gene TRBV30, with 7 bases that match TRBD1. After removal of 3 bases from V and 5 bases from J, the junction contained 1 base not matched to a gene. This CDR3 is built from 11 residues. Germline assignment: CDR1 GTSNPN and CDR2 SVGIG (reference sequence). The CDR3 nucleotides are TGTGCCTGGAGAGACAGGGACGAGCAGTACTTC. It codes for CAWRDRDEQYF.

The table lists this clone with a few counts. The chain joins TRBV6-5 to TRBJ1-2, with D tentatively TRBD1 (6 bases). V shed 2 bases and J shed 2 bases, with 15 bases lying between them. Germline V gene data show CDR1 as MNHEY and CDR2 as SVGAGI. The length of the CDR3 is 16 residues. CDR3 in DNA: TGTGCCAGCAGTTACGAAGGACAGCGGGAAAACTATGGCTACACCTTC. Protein sequence: CASSYEGQRENYGYTF.

This chain connects TRBV5-1 to TRBJ2-7; tentative D call: TRBD2 (5 bases). Germline V CDR1 and CDR2: SGHRS, YFSETQ. There are 14 residues in the CDR3. V was cut by 3 bases and J by 1 base, with 11 bases left in between. CDR3 DNA: TGCGCCAGCAGCTCCTGGACTGATTCCTACGAGCAGTACTTC. This sequence encodes CASSSWTDSYEQYF.

CDR3 DNA sequence: TGTGCCTGGACAACAGGTCTCCGCAACTATGGCTACACCTTC. Translation: CAWTTGLRNYGYTF. The chain couples TRBV30 to TRBJ1-2; D might be TRBD1 (5 bases). Germline assignment: CDR1 GTSNPN and CDR2 SVGIG (reference sequence). The CDR3 spans 14 residues. V was pared by 4 bases and J by 2 bases, with 14 bases between.

This clone has more than one count but fewer than ten. The chain recombines TRBV5-1 with TRBJ1-2, with D tentatively TRBD1 (6 bases). V was cut by 0 bases and J by 7 bases, with 13 bases left in between. The germline CDR1 and CDR2 sequences are SGHRS and YFSETQ. There are 14 residues in the CDR3. The DNA of the CDR3 is TGCGCCAGCAGCTTGGAAGGGGGAGAAGGTGGCTACACCTTC. It specifies CASSLEGGEGGYTF.

V is TRBV11-2 and J is TRBJ2-1; TRBD2 aligns across 11 bases. This CDR3 spans 17 amino acids. J lost 0 bases, V lost 4 bases, and 5 bases had no gene match. CDR1 and CDR2 (germline): SGHAT, FQNNGV. CDR3 loop: CASSWSTSGASYNEQFF. CDR3 nucleotide sequence: TGTGCCAGCAGCTGGTCGACTAGCGGGGCCTCCTACAATGAGCAGTTCTTC.

Only a few counts were recorded for this clone. V is TRBV11-2 and J is TRBJ2-4; D perhaps matches TRBD2 (6 bases). The CDR3 has 17 residues. The V gene lost 5 bases and the J gene lost 0 bases, with 17 bases spanning the gap. The germline gives CDR1 SGHAT, CDR2 FQNNGV. The CDR3 sequence: CASSHHGGALAKNIQYF. The CDR3 DNA is TGTGCCAGCAGCCATCACGGAGGGGCTCTAGCCAAAAACATTCAGTACTTC.

This clone turned up a few times. V and J are TRBV30 and TRBJ2-3; no clear D gene. Trimming stripped 5 bases from V and 6 bases from J, with 15 bases between. There are 13 residues in the CDR3. The germline gives CDR1 GTSNPN, CDR2 SVGIG (reference sequence). The CDR3 here is CAWEATAPDTQYF. The CDR3 bases are TGTGCCTGGGAAGCCACTGCCCCCGATACGCAGTATTTT.

The chain employs TRBV5-4 and TRBJ1-1; 8 nucleotides line up with TRBD1. Germline CDR1 is SGHNT and CDR2 is YYREEE (reference sequence). Trimming at V came to 1 base and at J to 5 bases, leaving 7 bases not matched to a gene. This CDR3 is built from 15 residues. For the CDR3, the DNA is TGTGCCAGCAGCTTGTCTTACAGGGGGGGGACTGAAGCTTTCTTT. It specifies CASSLSYRGGTEAFF.

This clone was seen a handful of times. The chain combines TRBV5-1 with TRBJ2-5; D perhaps matches TRBD1 (6 bases). The CDR3 is 14 residues long. The V end lost 4 bases, the J end lost 4 bases, and 14 bases lay between the germline ends. Germline V gene lookup returns CDR1 SGHRS and CDR2 YFSETQ. The DNA for the CDR3 is TGCGCCAGCAGCAGGCCCGGCAGGGGAGAGACCCAGTACTTC. It translates to CASSRPGRGETQYF.

This clone has only a few counts. The V and J genes are TRBV5-6 and TRBJ2-1; 12 bases match TRBD2. CDR1 is SGHDT and CDR2 is YYEEEE in the germline V gene. Trimming removed 4 bases from V and 8 bases from J; junction bases left unmatched: 7. The length of the CDR3 is 15 residues. The CDR3 spells CASSLRPSGGDEQFF. CDR3 coding DNA: TGTGCCAGCAGCCTCAGGCCTAGCGGGGGGGATGAGCAGTTCTTC.

The chain employs TRBV6-5 and TRBJ1-4; D ambiguous. The V end lost 2 bases, the J end lost 3 bases, and 4 bases lay between the germline ends. There are 13 residues in the CDR3. CDR1 and CDR2 (germline): MNHEY, SVGAGI. This CDR3 reads CASSYHSNEKLFF. As DNA, the CDR3 is TGTGCCAGCAGTTACCACTCTAATGAAAAACTGTTTTTT.